This T cell receptor (beta chain) was found in a study of cytomegalovirus exposure and HLA in healthy donors. CDR1 and CDR2 from the germline V gene are SGHVS and FQNEAQ. The CDR3 has 13 amino acids. Deletions cut 5 bases from V and 7 bases from J, with 14 bases between. The study ran its PCR with 60 Vbeta and 13 Jbeta primers. Only in-frame clones appear in the TCRdb table, and some are missing; sequencing was by immunoSEQ multiplex PCR. The table shows 110,000 or so clones, with over 65% occurring only once. Sequences were obtained from PBMCs. This chain joins TRBV7-8 and TRBJ1-1; no definite D call. This TCR came from a woman under 30 in good health and CMV-seronegative. Written as DNA, the CDR3 is TGTGCCAGCAGCACTAGCGCCGCCCTTGAAGCTTTCTTT. Its protein product is CASSTSAALEAFF.